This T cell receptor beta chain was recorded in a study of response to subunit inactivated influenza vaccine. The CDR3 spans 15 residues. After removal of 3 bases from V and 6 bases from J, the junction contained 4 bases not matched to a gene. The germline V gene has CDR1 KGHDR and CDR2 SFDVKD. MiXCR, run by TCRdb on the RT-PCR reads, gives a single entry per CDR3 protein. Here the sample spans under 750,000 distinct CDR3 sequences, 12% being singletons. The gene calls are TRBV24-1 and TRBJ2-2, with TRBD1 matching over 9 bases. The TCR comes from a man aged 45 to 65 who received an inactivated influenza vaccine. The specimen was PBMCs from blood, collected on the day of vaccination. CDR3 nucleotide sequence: TGTGCCACCAGTGATGCGGGACAGGGAGCCGGGGAGCTGTTTTTT. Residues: CATSDAGQGAGELFF.